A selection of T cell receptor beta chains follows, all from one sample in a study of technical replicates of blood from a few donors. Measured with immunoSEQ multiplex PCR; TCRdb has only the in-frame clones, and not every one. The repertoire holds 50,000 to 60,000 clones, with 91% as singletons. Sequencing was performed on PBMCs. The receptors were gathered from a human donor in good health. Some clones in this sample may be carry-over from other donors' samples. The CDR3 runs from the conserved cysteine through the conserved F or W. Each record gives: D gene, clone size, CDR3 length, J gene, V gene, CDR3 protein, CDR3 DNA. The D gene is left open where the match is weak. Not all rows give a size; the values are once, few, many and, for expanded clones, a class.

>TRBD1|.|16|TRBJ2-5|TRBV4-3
CASSQDLRGLQETQYF
TGCGCCAGCAGCCAAGATCTGAGGGGGCTTCAAGAGACCCAGTACTTC
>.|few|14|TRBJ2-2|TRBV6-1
CASTYRQNTGELFF
TGTGCCAGCACGTACAGACAGAACACCGGGGAGCTGTTTTTT
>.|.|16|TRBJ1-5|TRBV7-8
CASSPSAAHSNQPQHF
TGTGCCAGCAGCCCCTCCGCGGCACATAGCAATCAGCCCCAGCATTTT
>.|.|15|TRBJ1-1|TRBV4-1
CASSQESLGATEAFF
TGCGCCAGCAGCCAAGAATCGCTAGGGGCGACTGAAGCTTTCTTT
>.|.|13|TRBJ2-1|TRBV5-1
CASSLAEGVEQFF
TGCGCCAGCAGCTTGGCCGAGGGCGTTGAGCAGTTCTTC
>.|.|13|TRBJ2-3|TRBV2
CASLRGLTDTQYF
TGTGCCAGTCTTCGGGGACTCACAGATACGCAGTATTTT
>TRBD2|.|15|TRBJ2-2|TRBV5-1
CASNLSGEGTGELFF
TGCGCCAGCAACCTTAGCGGGGAAGGTACCGGGGAGCTGTTTTTT
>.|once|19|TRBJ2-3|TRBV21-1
CASSKAVRLCNSYTDTQYF
TGTGCCAGCAGCAAAGCTGTTAGGCTTTGTAACAGCTACACAGATACGCAGTATTTT
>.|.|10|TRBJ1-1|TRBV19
CASSSLQAFF
TGTGCCAGTAGTTCTCTTCAAGCTTTCTTT
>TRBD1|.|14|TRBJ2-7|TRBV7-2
CASSLVGQQNEQYF
TGTGCCAGCAGCTTAGTGGGACAGCAGAACGAGCAGTACTTC
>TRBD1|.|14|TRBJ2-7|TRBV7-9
CASSQPNRGLEQYF
TGTGCCAGCAGCCAACCCAACAGGGGTCTCGAGCAGTACTTC